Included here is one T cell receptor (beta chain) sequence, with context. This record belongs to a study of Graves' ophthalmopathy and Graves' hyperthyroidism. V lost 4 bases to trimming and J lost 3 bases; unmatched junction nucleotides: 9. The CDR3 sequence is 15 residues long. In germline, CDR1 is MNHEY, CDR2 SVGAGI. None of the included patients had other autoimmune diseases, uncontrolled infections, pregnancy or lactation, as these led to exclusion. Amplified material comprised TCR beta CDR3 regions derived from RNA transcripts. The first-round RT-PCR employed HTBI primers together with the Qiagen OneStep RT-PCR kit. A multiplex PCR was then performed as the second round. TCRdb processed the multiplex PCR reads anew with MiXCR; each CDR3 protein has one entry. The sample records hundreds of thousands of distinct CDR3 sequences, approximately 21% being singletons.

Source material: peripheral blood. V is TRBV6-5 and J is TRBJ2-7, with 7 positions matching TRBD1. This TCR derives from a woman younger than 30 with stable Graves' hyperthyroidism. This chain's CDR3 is CASSLTGTLFYEQYF. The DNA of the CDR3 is TGTGCCAGCAGTTTGACAGGGACCCTATTCTACGAGCAGTACTTC.